The present TCR beta chain was sequenced within a study of T cells after yellow fever vaccination. Whole-study findings and limits: There was a small share of clonotypes that showed up in both the CD4 and CD8 compartments. Peaking on day 5 versus 15, the secondary response was faster but weaker.

Trimming removed 3 bases from V and 0 bases from J, with 20 bases in between. This CDR3 spans 17 amino acids. The germline CDR1 and CDR2 sequences are DFQATT and SNEGSKA (reference sequence). A 5'RACE template-switching step, the method used to make TCR cDNA, added a universal primer site and UMIs. TCRdb recomputed calls from the 5' RACE reads with MiXCR, one row per CDR3 protein. Among 300,000 to 350,000 distinct CDR3 sequences listed, roughly 4.3% were seen once. About this clonotype itself: What it recognizes is unknown.

The chain links TRBV20-1 to TRBJ1-1; possibly TRBD1 for D (6 bases). The sample in question was PBMCs, obtained 5 days after the yellow fever booster vaccination. The TCR sequence derives from a man between 18 and 35 years old who received the YFV17D yellow fever vaccine. The CDR3 nucleotides are TGCAGTGCTAGGGTTCCGGGACACCAGCCCATGAACACTGAAGCTTTCTTT. Translated: CSARVPGHQPMNTEAFF.